This TCR beta chain was sequenced during a study of multiple sclerosis patients with progressive multifocal leukoencephalopathy. Overall study results and limits: No common TRBV or TRBJ usage or pairing appeared at PML. Less diverse TRB repertoires were suggested in most PML patients.

The CDR3 is 13 residues long. Germline V lookup: CDR1 MNHNS, CDR2 SASEGT. Trimming removed 6 bases from V and 3 bases from J, with 6 bases in between. Points on this clone: The antigen remains undetermined.

Noted time point: time of PML onset. Detection of JC virus DNA in cerebrospinal fluid confirmed PML diagnosed from clinical and MRI findings. The T3 samples were drawn when PML began. TCRdb's table, derived via immunoSEQ multiplex PCR, lists solely in-frame clones and lacks some. Here the sample spans 25,000 to 30,000 clones, around 85% being singletons. Material: PBMCs, obtained from a patient treated with natalizumab. V is TRBV6-1 and J is TRBJ1-6; D not certain. This TCR derives from a woman aged 25-40 years with progressive multifocal leukoencephalopathy. CDR3 nucleotides: TGTGCCAGCAGGAACAGCTATAATTCACCCCTCCACTTT. This translates into CASRNSYNSPLHF.